This TCR beta chain came from a study of cytomegalovirus exposure and HLA in healthy donors. General observations from the study: After further analysis at a later stage, 17,000 or so TCR beta sequences were associated with HLA alleles at 0.05 false discovery rate. High sensitivity and specificity were reportedly achieved when the classifier diagnosed cytomegalovirus status.

It was with 60 Vbeta and 13 Jbeta primers that the PCR ran. Data came from immunoSEQ multiplex PCR; TCRdb stores just in-frame clones and leaves some out. The sample has about 120,000 clones, over 65% seen once; the top ten hold roughly 2.6%. On this clone itself: Its antigen is unknown.

The CDR3 runs to 15 residues. From germline, CDR1 is SNHLY and CDR2 FYNNEI. V dropped 6 bases and J dropped 4; count of bases not matched to a gene: 9. J is TRBJ1-3 and V is TRBV2; 7 nucleotides match TRBD1. The clonotype comes from a female donor in good health and CMV-seronegative. Sequenced sample: PBMCs. CDR3 amino acids: CASSPRQGLGNTIYF. The DNA for the CDR3 is TGTGCCAGCAGCCCGAGACAGGGTTTGGGAAACACCATATATTTT.